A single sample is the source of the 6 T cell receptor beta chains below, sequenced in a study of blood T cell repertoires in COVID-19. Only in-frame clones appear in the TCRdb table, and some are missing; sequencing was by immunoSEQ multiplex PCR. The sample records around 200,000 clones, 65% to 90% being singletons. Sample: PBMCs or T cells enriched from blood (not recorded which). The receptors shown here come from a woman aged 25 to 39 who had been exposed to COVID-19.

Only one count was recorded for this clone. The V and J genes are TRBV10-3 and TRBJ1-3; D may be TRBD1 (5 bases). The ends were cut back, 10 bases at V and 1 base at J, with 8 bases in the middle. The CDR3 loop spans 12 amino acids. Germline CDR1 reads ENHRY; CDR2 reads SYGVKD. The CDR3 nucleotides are TGTGCCACCAGACAGTCTGGAAACACCATATATTTT. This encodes CATRQSGNTIYF.

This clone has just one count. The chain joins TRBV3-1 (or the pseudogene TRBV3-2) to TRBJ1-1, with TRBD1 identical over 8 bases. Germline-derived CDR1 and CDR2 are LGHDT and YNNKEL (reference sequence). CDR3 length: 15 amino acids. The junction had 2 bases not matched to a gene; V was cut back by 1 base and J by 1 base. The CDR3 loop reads CASSQGTGKNTEAFF. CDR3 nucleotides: TGTGCCAGCAGCCAAGGGACAGGGAAGAACACTGAAGCTTTCTTT.

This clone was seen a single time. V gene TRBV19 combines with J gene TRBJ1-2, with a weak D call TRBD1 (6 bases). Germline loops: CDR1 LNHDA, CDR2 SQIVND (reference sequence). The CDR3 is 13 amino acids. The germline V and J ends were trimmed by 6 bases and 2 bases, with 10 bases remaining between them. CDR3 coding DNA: TGTGCCAGTAGCTTCGGGACAAACTATGGCTACACCTTC. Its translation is CASSFGTNYGYTF.

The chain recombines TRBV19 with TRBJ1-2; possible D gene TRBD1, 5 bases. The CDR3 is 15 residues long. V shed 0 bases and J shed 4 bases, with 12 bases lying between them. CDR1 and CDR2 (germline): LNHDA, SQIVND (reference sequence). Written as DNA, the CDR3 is TGTGCCAGTAGTATAGAGACACGACAGAGCTATGGCTACACCTTC. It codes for CASSIETRQSYGYTF.

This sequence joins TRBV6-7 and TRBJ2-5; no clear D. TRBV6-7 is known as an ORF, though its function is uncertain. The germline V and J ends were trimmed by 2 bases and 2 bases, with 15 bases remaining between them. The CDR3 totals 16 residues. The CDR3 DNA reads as TGTGCCAGCAGTTACCCCCAATACTACGAACAAGAGACCCAGTACTTC. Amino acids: CASSYPQYYEQETQYF.

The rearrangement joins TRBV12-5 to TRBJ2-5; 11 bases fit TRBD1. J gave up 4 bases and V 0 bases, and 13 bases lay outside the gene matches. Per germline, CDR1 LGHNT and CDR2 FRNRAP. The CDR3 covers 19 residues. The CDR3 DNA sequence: TGTGCTAGTGGTTTGGTACCTCTCGTAACGGGACAGGGGGGAGAGACCCAGTACTTC. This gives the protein CASGLVPLVTGQGGETQYF.